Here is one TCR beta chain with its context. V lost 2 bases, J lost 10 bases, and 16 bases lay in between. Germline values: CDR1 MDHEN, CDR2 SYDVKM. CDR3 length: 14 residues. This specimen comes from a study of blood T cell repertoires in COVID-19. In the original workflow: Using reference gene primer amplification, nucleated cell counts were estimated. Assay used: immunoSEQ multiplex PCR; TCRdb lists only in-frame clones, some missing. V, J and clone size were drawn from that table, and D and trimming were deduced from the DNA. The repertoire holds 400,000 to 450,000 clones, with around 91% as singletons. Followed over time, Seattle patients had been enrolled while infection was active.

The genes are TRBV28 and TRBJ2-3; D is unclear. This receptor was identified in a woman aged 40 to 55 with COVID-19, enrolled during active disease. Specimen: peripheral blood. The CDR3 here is CASSLTSAPGSQYF. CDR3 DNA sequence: TGTGCCAGCAGTTTAACGTCGGCCCCGGGTTCGCAGTATTTT.